One and the same sample provided the 16 T cell receptor beta chains below, sequenced in a study of CD8 T cells in Susac syndrome. When the RNA was reverse transcribed, random hexamers were used with an input of about 0.5 to 1 ug. TCRdb re-analysed the immunoSEQ multiplex PCR reads in MiXCR, keeping a single row per CDR3 protein. Of roughly 100,000 distinct CDR3 sequences listed, approximately 96% are singletons. Sequenced sample: CD8+ T cells from PBMCs. These receptors were obtained from a human donor with Susac syndrome.

The chain joins TRBV20-1 to TRBJ1-6; D remains ambiguous. V was shortened by 2 bases and J by 0 bases, with 8 bases between the two germline ends. CDR1 DFQATT and CDR2 SNEGSKA come from the germline V gene (reference sequence). This CDR3 has 15 residues. CDR3 loop: CSARHRDSYNSPLHF. The DNA for the CDR3 is TGCAGTGCTAGACATCGGGACTCCTATAATTCACCCCTCCACTTT.

The chain recombines TRBV11-2 with TRBJ2-1; D remains ambiguous. From germline, CDR1 is SGHAT and CDR2 FQNNGV. CDR3 length: 13 amino acids. The germline V and J ends were trimmed by 5 bases and 3 bases, with 8 bases remaining between them. As DNA, the CDR3 is TGTGCCAGCAGCGGGAACATCTACAATGAGCAGTTCTTC. Translated: CASSGNIYNEQFF.

CDR3 in amino acids: CASSLIRPSAKNIQYF. The CDR3 nucleotides read TGTGCCAGCAGTTTAATACGACCGTCAGCCAAAAACATTCAGTACTTC. This chain uses TRBV6-2 or TRBV6-3 with TRBJ2-4; no definite D call. Germline CDR1 and CDR2: MNHEY and SVGEGT. The V and J ends lost 4 bases and 0 bases respectively, with 13 bases between them. The length of the CDR3 is 16 residues.

The rearrangement joins TRBV27 to TRBJ1-2; tentative D call: TRBD1 (6 bases). Germline CDR1 is MNHEY and CDR2 is SMNVEV (reference sequence). The V gene lost 5 bases and the J gene lost 8 bases, with 15 bases spanning the gap. This CDR3 is 13 amino acids long. CDR3 bases: TGTGCCAGCAGTACCCATCAGGGGCGCGGCTACACCTTC. Protein: CASSTHQGRGYTF.

V gene TRBV12-3 or TRBV12-4 combines with J gene TRBJ2-7, with a weak D call TRBD2 (5 bases). The CDR3 totals 15 residues. V was pared by 3 bases and J by 0 bases, with 12 bases between. The CDR3 DNA sequence: TGTGCCAGCAGTTTCATGGACGGAGGCTCCTACGAGCAGTACTTC. Its translation is CASSFMDGGSYEQYF.

This clonotype was recorded once. The chain recombines TRBV7-9 with TRBJ2-7; D possibly corresponds to TRBD2 (7 bases). V was cut by 1 base and J by 7 bases, with 14 bases left in between. CDR3 length equals 14 residues. Germline V lookup: CDR1 SEHNR, CDR2 FQNEAQ (reference sequence). In nucleotides, the CDR3 is TGTGCCAGCAGCTTAGTACAGGGAGCGGGAGAGCAGTACTTC. Encoded protein: CASSLVQGAGEQYF.

This clonotype appeared a few times. This rearrangement joins TRBV5-1 to TRBJ2-5; D is perhaps TRBD1 (6 bases). Germline CDR1 reads SGHRS; CDR2 reads YFSETQ. The CDR3 length is 13 residues. Trimming removed 0 bases from V and 3 bases from J, with 6 bases in between. This chain's CDR3 is CASSLEGEETQYF. The DNA of the CDR3 is TGCGCCAGCAGCTTGGAGGGGGAAGAGACCCAGTACTTC.

The chain has TRBV5-6 and TRBJ1-4, with 8 bases lining up with TRBD1. This CDR3 is 16 amino acids long. Germline assignment: CDR1 SGHDT and CDR2 YYEEEE. Germline trimming cut 0 bases from V and 6 bases from J; bases unmatched to any gene: 7. As DNA, the CDR3 is TGTGCCAGCAGCTTGGAATCAGGGGGCGCATATGAAAAACTGTTTTTT. It codes for CASSLESGGAYEKLFF.

The chain joins TRBV20-1 to TRBJ2-3; 7 bases agree with TRBD1. With 3 bases clipped from V and 3 bases from J, the junction kept 15 bases outside the gene matches. CDR1 is DFQATT and CDR2 is SNEGSKA in the germline V gene (reference sequence). The CDR3 length is 17 residues. The CDR3, as DNA: TGCAGTGCTAGCCCGATACCGGGCAGGGGGTGGACAGATACGCAGTATTTT. It yields the protein CSASPIPGRGWTDTQYF.

CDR3 amino acids: CASSGAAGRETQYF. The CDR3 DNA is TGTGCCAGCAGTGGGGCCGCGGGGAGGGAGACCCAGTACTTC. The chain couples TRBV6-4 to TRBJ2-5, with TRBD2 as a possible D gene (6 bases). Germline CDR1 MRHNA, CDR2 SNTAGT. The CDR3 runs 14 residues. Trimming took 4 bases from V and 5 from J, leaving 14 bases between them.

The genes are TRBV5-4 and TRBJ2-1; a possible D gene is TRBD1 (6 bases). CDR1 is SGHNT and CDR2 is YYREEE in the germline V gene (reference sequence). V lost 3 bases and J lost 8, with 15 bases in between. The CDR3 length is 14 residues. The CDR3 here is CASSSQQGSDEQFF. In nucleotides, the CDR3 is TGTGCCAGCAGCTCGCAACAGGGAAGTGATGAGCAGTTCTTC.

The genes are TRBV20-1 and TRBJ2-2; 8 positions agree with TRBD1. CDR3 length: 14 residues. V was pared by 6 bases and J by 0 bases, with 3 bases of the junction left unmatched. Germline assignment: CDR1 DFQATT and CDR2 SNEGSKA (reference sequence). CDR3 nucleotide sequence: TGCAGTGCCAGACAGGGGACGAACACCGGGGAGCTGTTTTTT. This encodes CSARQGTNTGELFF.

For the CDR3, the DNA is TGTGCCTGGAGTTTCAACACTGAAGCTTTCTTT. It codes for CAWSFNTEAFF. The chain recombines TRBV30 with TRBJ1-1; D remains unclear. Germline V gives CDR1 GTSNPN, CDR2 SVGIG (reference sequence). CDR3 length equals 11 residues. Trimming pared 2 bases from V and 2 bases from J, leaving 3 bases between.

The chain carries TRBV7-8 and TRBJ1-2; D gene uncertain. The germline gives CDR1 SGHVS, CDR2 FQNEAQ. The CDR3 length is 12 residues. Between the trimmed V and J ends, which lost 5 bases and 11 bases, there was a span of 15 bases. The CDR3 bases are TGTGCCAGCAGCGTAGACACCAGACCTTACACCTTC. It translates to CASSVDTRPYTF.

This sequence joins TRBV2 and TRBJ1-4; D may be TRBD1 (5 bases). Germline V CDR1 and CDR2: SNHLY, FYNNEI. CDR3 size: 15 residues. V lost 0 bases and J 3 bases, leaving 8 bases between the germline ends. CDR3 nucleotides: TGTGCCAGCAGTGAAGCGTGGGGGTCTAATGAAAAACTGTTTTTT. It is translated as CASSEAWGSNEKLFF.

This chain connects TRBV29-1 to TRBJ1-1, with D hard to call. The germline CDR1 and CDR2 sequences are SQVTM and ANQGSEA. This CDR3 comprises 11 residues. Trimming took 6 bases from V and 6 from J, leaving 11 bases between them. CDR3 nucleotide sequence: TGCAGCGTCCTAGACTTATCTGAAGCTTTCTTT. It translates to CSVLDLSEAFF.